Listed below are T cell receptor beta chains from one sample, sequenced in a study of T cells after yellow fever vaccination. TCRdb independently ran MiXCR on the 5' RACE reads; one entry per CDR3 protein. The sample lists around 340,000 distinct CDR3 sequences; 9.5% to 15% were seen once. Sequenced here: CD4+ T cells sorted from PBMCs, sampled 15 days after the yellow fever booster vaccination. The receptors shown here come from a man aged 18-30 years who received the YFV17D yellow fever vaccine. CDR3s leave out the opening cysteine and the closing phenylalanine or tryptophan.

cdr3_aa	v_call	j_call
AISGGQTGTAYNEQF	TRBV10-3	TRBJ2-1
SAIKRTSGGEQF	TRBV20-1	TRBJ2-1
ATSRSRGSNQPQH	TRBV15	TRBJ1-5
ASSLLPGVKETQY	TRBV5-1	TRBJ2-5
ASSPYRDDGGYT	TRBV18	TRBJ1-2
ASSYPRQEAPYHSSGANVLT	TRBV7-9	TRBJ2-6
ASSGQQTNEKLF	TRBV5-1	TRBJ1-4
ASSRGHGANEKLF	TRBV7-9	TRBJ1-4
AWSVLGTGANVLT	TRBV30	TRBJ2-6
ASSVVGTQY	TRBV9	TRBJ2-3
SARDEGDTQY	TRBV20-1	TRBJ2-3
ASSVEYSSYNEQF	TRBV9	TRBJ2-1
ASSLGQVVYEQY	TRBV12-3/TRBV12-4	TRBJ2-7
ANDRGAYNEQF	TRBV2	TRBJ2-1
ASSQPGAHGELF	TRBV23-1	TRBJ2-2